This T cell receptor beta chain was identified in a study of cytomegalovirus exposure and HLA in healthy donors. Findings and caveats of the study: In an earlier analysis, productive rearrangement rates for most beta V segments clustered near 90% or 30%.

Points on this clone: Its matching antigen is unknown.

CDR1 and CDR2 from the germline V gene are MNHNY and SVGAGI (reference sequence). This CDR3 comprises 15 residues. The V segment lost 5 bases and the J segment 0 bases; nucleotides outside the gene matches: 6. PCR amplification relied on 60 Vbeta primers (plus 13 Jbeta primers). Libraries were prepared by immunoSEQ multiplex PCR; TCRdb keeps only in-frame clonotypes and omits some of them. Of 150,000 or so clones listed, 75% are singletons. The sequencing input was PBMCs. The sequence derives from a man aged 25 to 40 in good health and CMV-seronegative. The chain recombines TRBV6-6 with TRBJ1-1, with 7 positions matching TRBD1. This CDR3 reads CASSPGGQLNTEAFF. Written as DNA, the CDR3 is TGTGCCAGCAGTCCCGGGGGACAGTTGAACACTGAAGCTTTCTTT.